These T cell receptor beta chains were read from a single sample in a study of T cell repertoires in cytomegalovirus infection. Their antigen targets remain unknown. One entry per CDR3 protein results from TCRdb running MiXCR on the reads. There are hundreds of thousands of distinct CDR3 sequences in the sample; about a third occur only once, and about 14% lies in the top ten. The specimen was cultured CD8+ T cells from PBMCs, collected from culture after CMV antigen stimulation. The receptors derive from a human donor in good health (CMV status not recorded). Some clones in this sample may be carry-over from other donors' samples. Both conserved end residues are part of each CDR3. D genes are given only for firm matches. Clone size, where shown, is once, few, many, or a class for clones that have expanded.

DNA	CDR3	V	J	size	D
TGTGCCAGCAGCCAAGGGGAGAGGGGGAATCAGCCCCAGCATTTT	CASSQGERGNQPQHF	TRBV7-3	TRBJ1-5	many	NA
TGTGCCAGCATCCCAGGCGTTCCTGGACGGAACACTGAAGCTTTCTTT	CASIPGVPGRNTEAFF	TRBV6-5	TRBJ1-1	few	NA
TGTGCCAGCAGTTTAGAAGAGGGGGACATTCAGTACTTC	CASSLEEGDIQYF	TRBV28	TRBJ2-4	many	NA
TGTGCCAGCAGCTTAGTTGACGGCGAGCAGTTCTTC	CASSLVDGEQFF	TRBV7-6	TRBJ2-1	NA	NA
TGTGCCAGCAGCTTAGGGGCGACAGGGAGCAATGAGCAGTTCTTC	CASSLGATGSNEQFF	TRBV7-9	TRBJ2-1	few	TRBD1
TGTGCCAGCAGCACCACTAGCGGGGGGGCTTACGAGCAGTACTTC	CASSTTSGGAYEQYF	TRBV7-9	TRBJ2-7	NA	TRBD2
TGTGCCAGCAGCTACGACGGAATATACGAGCAGTACTTC	CASSYDGIYEQYF	TRBV27	TRBJ2-7	NA	NA
TGTGCCAGCAGCTCCCGGGAGGGGGGTGGCTACACCTTC	CASSSREGGGYTF	TRBV7-2	TRBJ1-2	NA	NA
TGTGCCAGCAGTCCCGGGACTAGCCTTGAGCAGTTCTTC	CASSPGTSLEQFF	TRBV6-5	TRBJ2-1	NA	TRBD2
TGCGCCAGCAGCTTTGGGATTGGAGACAGAGTCGAGAAACTGTTTTTT	CASSFGIGDRVEKLFF	TRBV5-1	TRBJ1-4	NA	NA
TGTGCCAGTGGACAGGGTAAAGATACGCAGTATTTT	CASGQGKDTQYF	TRBV12-3/TRBV12-4	TRBJ2-3	NA	TRBD1
TGTGCCAGCGTTCGACTAGCGGGGGGACAAAACTCCTACGAGCAGTACTTC	CASVRLAGGQNSYEQYF	TRBV6-2/TRBV6-3	TRBJ2-7	few	TRBD2
TGTGCCACCAGTGATTTCGACAGGGACTATGGCTACACCTTC	CATSDFDRDYGYTF	TRBV24-1	TRBJ1-2	NA	TRBD1
TGTGCCAGCAGTTCAGGACAGGGGGAGGACACTGAAGCTTTCTTT	CASSSGQGEDTEAFF	TRBV6-5	TRBJ1-1	few	TRBD1
TGTGCCAGCAGCCCCCGACTAGCGGGGGTTCCGAGCACCGGGGAGCTGTTTTTT	CASSPRLAGVPSTGELFF	TRBV7-2	TRBJ2-2	many	TRBD2
TGTGCCAGCAGTCAAGCGGGACTAGATGGTTACGGGGAGCTGTTTTTT	CASSQAGLDGYGELFF	TRBV6-1	TRBJ2-2	few	TRBD2
TGTGCCATCAGTGATAAAAAGACCCAGTACTTC	CAISDKKTQYF	TRBV10-3	TRBJ2-5	few	NA
TGTGCCAGCAGTCCGACCCGCAATCAGCCCCAGCATTTT	CASSPTRNQPQHF	TRBV2	TRBJ1-5	NA	NA
TGCAGTGCTAGAGAACCCGGGAGGGGGAAATACAATGAGCAGTTCTTC	CSAREPGRGKYNEQFF	TRBV20-1	TRBJ2-1	NA	TRBD2
TGTGCCAGCAGTTATAACGACAGGGAACCTAGCAATCAGCCCCAGCATTTT	CASSYNDREPSNQPQHF	TRBV28	TRBJ1-5	many	TRBD1
TGTGCCAGCAGCTTAGAGTCCAGGGCAGTCAGCACAGATACGCAGTATTTT	CASSLESRAVSTDTQYF	TRBV11-2	TRBJ2-3	few	NA
TGTGCCAGCCAAATTCGGGCGAATGAGCAGTTCTTC	CASQIRANEQFF	TRBV6-1	TRBJ2-1	many	NA
TGTGCCAGCAGCTTCCAGACCGGGACTGAGGAAGCTTTCTTT	CASSFQTGTEEAFF	TRBV11-2	TRBJ1-1	NA	NA
TGCAGTGTCCCGGACTACTTGAACACCGGGGAGCTGTTTTTT	CSVPDYLNTGELFF	TRBV20-1	TRBJ2-2	few	NA
TGTGCCAGCAGCCCCCGATGGGACAGGGAGCAAGAGACCCAGTACTTC	CASSPRWDREQETQYF	TRBV6-1	TRBJ2-5	many	TRBD1
TGTGCCAGCTCACCATTTGGAGTTGGCGGGGAAACTGAAGCTTTCTTT	CASSPFGVGGETEAFF	TRBV18	TRBJ1-1	NA	NA
TGTGCCAGCAGGACACTAGGGTCCCACGAGCAGTACTTC	CASRTLGSHEQYF	TRBV12-3/TRBV12-4	TRBJ2-7	NA	NA
TGTGCCAGCAGTTTTCAGGTCCTTCCCGGGACTGAAGCTTTCTTT	CASSFQVLPGTEAFF	TRBV6-1	TRBJ1-1	many	NA
TGTGCCAGCAACGGGGGGCGAGGCTACACCTTC	CASNGGRGYTF	TRBV2	TRBJ1-2	NA	NA
TGTGCCAGCCTCACCGGGACAGGGTATGGCTACACCTTC	CASLTGTGYGYTF	TRBV12-3/TRBV12-4	TRBJ1-2	NA	TRBD1
TGTGCCACCAGCAGGCGGGCGCAAGAGACCCAGTACTTC	CATSRRAQETQYF	TRBV15	TRBJ2-5	NA	NA
TGTGCCAGCAGCGTAGCTAGCCGGACTAGCACAGATACGCAGTATTTT	CASSVASRTSTDTQYF	TRBV9	TRBJ2-3	few	NA
TGTGCCACCAGTGGGGTAGGGAACACTGAAGCTTTCTTT	CATSGVGNTEAFF	TRBV24-1	TRBJ1-1	NA	NA
TGTGCCAGCAGCTTAACGGGACGCGTCGAAGCTTTCTTT	CASSLTGRVEAFF	TRBV7-3	TRBJ1-1	few	NA
TGTGCCAGCAGGTCACCTTCCGTTACCCCCGGGGAAGATACGCAGTATTTT	CASRSPSVTPGEDTQYF	TRBV12-3/TRBV12-4	TRBJ2-3	few	NA
TGTGCCAGCAGTTACTGGGGGCCGGGGGGTGAAAAACTGTTTTTT	CASSYWGPGGEKLFF	TRBV6-5	TRBJ1-4	NA	NA
TGTGCCAGCAACCTCCCGTGGGCACGGGGCACTGAAGCTTTCTTT	CASNLPWARGTEAFF	TRBV6-2/TRBV6-3	TRBJ1-1	NA	NA
TGTGCCATCAAGATACAGGGGGATGGGGACAATGAGCAGTTCTTC	CAIKIQGDGDNEQFF	TRBV10-3	TRBJ2-1	NA	TRBD1
TGTGCCAGCAGTTTAAATGGGTGGGACACTGAAGCTTTCTTT	CASSLNGWDTEAFF	TRBV12-3/TRBV12-4	TRBJ1-1	few	NA
TGTGCCAGCTGGGACGCCTTCACAGATACGCAGTATTTT	CASWDAFTDTQYF	TRBV6-2/TRBV6-3	TRBJ2-3	few	NA
TGTGCCAGCAGCTACGGGACAGGGCTGGGCACCGGGGAGCTGTTTTTT	CASSYGTGLGTGELFF	TRBV7-6	TRBJ2-2	many	TRBD1
TGTGCCAGCAGCTGGGGGGGGGGCGCGAAGAATGGCTACACCTTC	CASSWGGGAKNGYTF	TRBV5-5	TRBJ1-2	few	NA
TGCGCCAGCAGCCAAGATCAGGGGGCGGGTCAGCCCCAGCATTTT	CASSQDQGAGQPQHF	TRBV4-3	TRBJ1-5	few	TRBD1
TGCAGCGTTGAAAGCGACAGGATAAACTATGGCTACACCTTC	CSVESDRINYGYTF	TRBV29-1	TRBJ1-2	NA	NA
TGCAGTGTCCGGACAGGCCTCACCGGGGAGCTGTTTTTT	CSVRTGLTGELFF	TRBV20-1	TRBJ2-2	few	TRBD1
TGTGCCAGCAGTTACTCAACAGCGGGGAATCAGCCCCAGCATTTT	CASSYSTAGNQPQHF	TRBV6-6	TRBJ1-5	NA	NA
TGTGCCAGCAGTTCCCTTCTTCTTCCGGGACAGGGAATGTCTGGGGCCAACGTCCTGACTTTC	CASSSLLLPGQGMSGANVLTF	TRBV11-2	TRBJ2-6	NA	TRBD1
TGCGCCAGCAGCTCCCCAGTGACAGGGATACGGAATGAGCAGTTCTTC	CASSSPVTGIRNEQFF	TRBV5-1	TRBJ2-1	NA	TRBD1
TGTGCCAGCAGCAACAGACAGGGGACCGGTGGGGCCAACGTCCTGACTTTC	CASSNRQGTGGANVLTF	TRBV7-9	TRBJ2-6	many	TRBD1